This T cell receptor (beta chain) emerged from a study of T cells in Graves' hyperthyroidism and ophthalmopathy. Across the study: Peripheral blood draws took place at initial diagnosis, ahead of any treatment. General study findings and limits: Ophthalmopathy was identified by the model a median about 6.8 months ahead of onset.

The CDR3 is 12 residues long, ends included. Regions amplified from RNA transcripts were the TCR beta CDR3 regions. Carried out on the TCR CDR3, a first-round RT-PCR used the HTBI primer set. A single record per CDR3 protein comes from TCRdb applying MiXCR to the multiplex PCR reads. The data hold around 340,000 distinct CDR3 sequences, with 15% to 20% observed a single time. Isolation of PBMCs was performed on around 9.3 ml fresh peripheral blood. There are many counts of this clonotype. Its matching antigen is unknown. The DNA is omitted, as the CDR3 cannot be located on it reliably, and the CDR3 follows TCRdb's listing.

The sample comprised blood. The sequence derives from a woman between 40 and 50 years old with Graves' ophthalmopathy. The chain has TRBV12-3 or TRBV12-4 and TRBJ1-2. Here the CDR3 reads CASSTSYYGYTF.